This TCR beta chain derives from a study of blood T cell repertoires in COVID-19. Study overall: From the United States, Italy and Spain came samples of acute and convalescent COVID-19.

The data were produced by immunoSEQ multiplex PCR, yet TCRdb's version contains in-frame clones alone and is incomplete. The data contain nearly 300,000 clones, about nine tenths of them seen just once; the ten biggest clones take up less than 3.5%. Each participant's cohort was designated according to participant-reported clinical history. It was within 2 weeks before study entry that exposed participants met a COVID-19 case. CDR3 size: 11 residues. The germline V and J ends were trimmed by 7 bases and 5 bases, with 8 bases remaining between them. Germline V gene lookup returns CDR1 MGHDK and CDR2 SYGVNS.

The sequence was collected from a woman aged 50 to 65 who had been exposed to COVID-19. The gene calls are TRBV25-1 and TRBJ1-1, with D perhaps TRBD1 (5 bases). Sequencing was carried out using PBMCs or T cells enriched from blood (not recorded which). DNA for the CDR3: TGTGCCAGCACGGGGGATACTGAAGCTTTCTTT. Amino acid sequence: CASTGDTEAFF.